Included here is one T cell receptor (beta chain) sequence, with context. This specimen comes from a study of early T cells in non-severe SARS-CoV-2 infection. CDR1 and CDR2 (germline): MNHNY, SVGAGI (reference sequence). The CDR3 loop spans 10 amino acids. Trimming cost V 10 bases and J 9 bases, with 10 bases left between them. TCRdb used MiXCR to reprocess the 5' RACE reads, holding one entry per CDR3 protein. The table lists tens of thousands of distinct CDR3 sequences, more than 12% of them singletons. The J gene is TRBJ2-1, the V gene TRBV6-6, with D perhaps TRBD1 (5 bases). The sequencing here drew on whole blood, taken at baseline. The sequence was collected from an adult who was a healthcare worker with PCR-confirmed SARS-CoV-2 infection or an uninfected control (not recorded which). DNA of the CDR3: TGTGCCACCCGACAGCGTGAGCAGTTCTTC. Protein product: CATRQREQFF.